The entry that follows covers one TCR beta chain sequence. The antigen remains unidentified. Other DNA sequences of this sample code for an identical CDR3. This sample was taken from a study of T cell responses to AZD1222 COVID-19 vaccine. Germline CDR1 is MDHEN and CDR2 is SYDVKM. This CDR3 region has 12 residues. The V and J ends lost 5 bases and 3 bases respectively, with 5 bases between them. Study observations and caveats: Spike as a whole was targeted by vaccine-associated CD4 TCRs, dominant at 160-218 and 743-854. White British donors predominated, females outnumbered males, and clonal diversity was possibly underestimated. The study reported that nearly half of spike-specific TCRs target unmutated variant regions. Every sample of the repertoires postdated the peak T cell response.

TCRdb keeps only in-frame clones here, not all; method: immunoSEQ multiplex PCR. The sample records about 110,000 clones, 70% to 90% being singletons. The sequences come from peripheral blood, collected on day 0 of AZD1222 vaccination. The rearrangement uses TRBV28 and TRBJ1-5, with D hard to call. The clonotype comes from an adult in good health. The CDR3 reads CASSLNNQPQHF. Here the CDR3 DNA reads TGTGCCAGCAGTCTGAACAATCAGCCCCAGCATTTT.